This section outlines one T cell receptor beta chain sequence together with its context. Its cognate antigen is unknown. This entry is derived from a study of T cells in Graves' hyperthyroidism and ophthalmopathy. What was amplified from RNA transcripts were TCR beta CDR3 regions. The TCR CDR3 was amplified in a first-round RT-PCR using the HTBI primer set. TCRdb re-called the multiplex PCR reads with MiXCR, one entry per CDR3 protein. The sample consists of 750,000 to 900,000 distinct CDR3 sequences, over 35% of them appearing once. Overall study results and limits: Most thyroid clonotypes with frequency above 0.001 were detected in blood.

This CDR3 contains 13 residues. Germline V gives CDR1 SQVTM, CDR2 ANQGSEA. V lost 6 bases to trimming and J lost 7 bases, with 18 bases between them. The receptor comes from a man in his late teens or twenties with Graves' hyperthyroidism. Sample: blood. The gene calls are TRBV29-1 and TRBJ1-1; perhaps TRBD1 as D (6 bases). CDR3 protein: CSVIIRGRSEAFF. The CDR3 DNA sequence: TGCAGCGTGATTATCAGGGGACGAAGTGAAGCTTTCTTT.